This T cell receptor (beta chain) was profiled in a study of blood T cell repertoires in COVID-19 (dated by TCRdb to 2018 to 2020). About the investigation overall: Samples from collaborators originated in the United States, Italy and Spain and spanned both the acute and convalescent phases of COVID-19. The material from the prospective study consisted of cDNA or gDNA derived from T cells, B-cell-depleted T cells, or PBMCs. Deeply sampled blood TCRbeta repertoires from subjects exposed to, actively infected with, or recovered from COVID-19 were included in the dataset. The repertoires were released in a freely available public database meant as a resource for research on the immune response to SARS-CoV-2. Samples were obtained from the ongoing ImmuneRACE study (first 160 participants) and from over a thousand subjects provided by 6 global collaborators. Nearly every sample came with metadata listing a de-identified subject ID, COVID-19 status, age in years and sex. Where HLA class I and class II types were available, the types were taken from metadata supplied by the sample provider, not from assay-based typing. General study outcomes and caveats: The quantity of clinical and demographic metadata differed by source and by participant and was supplied without curation.

As concerns this clone: Its antigen is not yet known. No base quality information exists; no much larger clone differs at one position.

TCRbeta CDR3 regions were amplified from genomic DNA by means of the immunoSEQ Assay, a bias-controlled multiplex PCR. The authors processed their data as follows. The number of nucleated cells in each sample was estimated from the amplification of reference gene primers within the assay. To quantify the absolute abundance of each unique TCRbeta CDR3 rearrangement, sequence reads were collapsed and filtered. For each sample, productive Simpson clonality was calculated as the square root of Simpson's diversity index over productive rearrangements. TCRdb holds this immuneACCESS table with in-frame rearrangements only. Some clones are missing; in checked studies, unresolved V genes explain under half, and the rest has no known cause. The V and J calls and clone size are taken from that table; D and trimming were inferred from the DNA. The sample records 170,000 or so clones, more than 75% of which are singletons. The ten largest clonotypes hold 6.6% of the sample.

In the prospective study, participants were roughly 18 to 90 years old, resided in about two dozen geographic areas of the United States, and were enrolled through a virtual design. To assign participants to cohorts, the prospective study relied on clinical history that participants themselves reported in a screening survey and a study questionnaire. For ImmuneRACE Cohort 3, a participant was defined as recovered based on two consecutive negative NP/OP PCR tests, clearance by a healthcare professional, or resolution of symptoms. In the prospective study, whole blood, serum and a nasopharyngeal or oropharyngeal swab were collected from each participant by mobile phlebotomists. Additional blood draws and questionnaires over an approximately 2-month period could optionally be provided by prospective study participants. Before DNA extraction, blood samples from the prospective study were shipped at room temperature or frozen.

The CDR3 spans 17 residues, from the cysteine through the phenylalanine. Solely the CDR3 DNA is kept, with 51 bases framed from the first base. As encoded in the germline V gene, CDR1 is SGHDT while CDR2 is YYEEEE. V loses 1 base at its end and J loses 2 bases; junction bases beyond the gene matches: 5. Sequenced input: PBMCs or T cells enriched from blood (not recorded which). The chain couples TRBV5-6 to TRBJ2-3; the central 12 bases match TRBD2. This receptor was obtained from a woman between 45 and 65 years old who had recovered from COVID-19. The DNA sequence follows: TGTGCCAGCAGCTTGTCCGGGACTAGCGGGTACACAGATACGCAGTATTTT. Translated, this is CASSLSGTSGYTDTQYF.